This T cell receptor beta chain is drawn from a study of monozygotic twins with inflammatory bowel disease. Study results and caveats: Varied immunosuppressive treatments among patients may have increased repertoire variability.

This CDR3 comprises 14 residues. Germline CDR1 is DFQATT and CDR2 is SNEGSKA (reference sequence). Note on this clonotype: Its cognate antigen is unknown.

TCRdb processed the 5' RACE reads again and assigns one entry to each CDR3 protein, with no DNA. In all, the sample yields 70,000 to 95,000 distinct CDR3 sequences. The sequence was obtained from a human donor with ulcerative colitis or Crohn's disease, or a healthy co-twin of an affected twin (not recorded which). The V call is TRBV20-1, the J call TRBJ2-5; TCRdb's assignment of TRBD1 cannot be checked, as there is no DNA. Sample: blood. The CDR3 sequence is CSAGPGIPTETQYF.